What follows describes a single T cell receptor beta chain. What it binds is unknown. Per germline, CDR1 GTSNPN and CDR2 SVGIG (reference sequence). CDR3 size: 14 residues. Trimming left V 0 bases short and J 0 bases short, with 8 bases between. This sample stems from a study of cytomegalovirus exposure and HLA in healthy donors. Overall study results and limits: The productive fraction for most TCR beta V segments was about 90% or about 30% in an earlier analysis.

13 Jbeta primers and 60 Vbeta primers were used for the PCR. Assay used: immunoSEQ multiplex PCR; TCRdb lists only in-frame clones, some missing. Reported are approximately 110,000 clones; the ten largest clones contain about 2.3%. This clonotype originated in a man aged 35-49 years in good health and CMV-seronegative. The chain recombines TRBV30 with TRBJ1-1, with D possibly being TRBD1 (5 bases). Material: PBMCs. The CDR3 is CAWSVSGLNTEAFF. The CDR3 DNA follows: TGTGCCTGGAGTGTCTCAGGGTTGAACACTGAAGCTTTCTTT.